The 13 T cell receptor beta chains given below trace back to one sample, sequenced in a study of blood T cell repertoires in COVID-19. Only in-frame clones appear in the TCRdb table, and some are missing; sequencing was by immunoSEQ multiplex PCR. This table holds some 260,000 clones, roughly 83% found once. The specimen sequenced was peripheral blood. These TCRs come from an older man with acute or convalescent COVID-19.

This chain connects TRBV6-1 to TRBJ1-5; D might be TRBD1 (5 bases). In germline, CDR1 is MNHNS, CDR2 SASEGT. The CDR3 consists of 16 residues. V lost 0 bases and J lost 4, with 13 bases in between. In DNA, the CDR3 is TGTGCCAGCAGTGAAGCCCCCCGACGGACAAATCAGCCCCAGCATTTT. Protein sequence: CASSEAPRRTNQPQHF.

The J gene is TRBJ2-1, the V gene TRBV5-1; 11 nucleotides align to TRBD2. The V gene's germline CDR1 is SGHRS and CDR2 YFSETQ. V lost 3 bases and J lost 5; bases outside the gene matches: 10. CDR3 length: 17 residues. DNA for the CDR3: TGCGCCAGCAGCTCGAGTTTAGCGGGGGGGCCGAACAATGAGCAGTTCTTC. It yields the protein CASSSSLAGGPNNEQFF.

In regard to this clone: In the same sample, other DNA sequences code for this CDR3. CDR3 nucleotides: TGCGCCAGCAGCGCCGGGCAGGGGGACGAGCAGTACTTC. It specifies CASSAGQGDEQYF. The V and J genes are TRBV5-1 and TRBJ2-7; TRBD1 matches at 7 bases. V shed 4 bases and J 5 bases; nucleotides not matched to a gene: 6. Germline V lookup: CDR1 SGHRS, CDR2 YFSETQ. CDR3 length: 13 residues. The whole variable domain, filled in from reference TRBV5-1 and TRBJ2-7, reads KAGVTQTPRYLIKTRGQQVTLSCSPISGHRSVSWYQQTPGQGLQFLFEYFSETQRNKGNFPGRFSGRQFSNSRSEMNVSTLELGDSALYLCASSAGQGDEQYFGPGTRLTVT.

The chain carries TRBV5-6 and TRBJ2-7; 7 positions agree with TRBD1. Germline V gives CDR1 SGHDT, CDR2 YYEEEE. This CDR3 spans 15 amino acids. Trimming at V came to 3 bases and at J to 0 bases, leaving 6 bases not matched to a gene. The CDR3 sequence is CASSSEGQPSYEQYF. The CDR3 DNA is TGTGCCAGCAGCTCCGAGGGACAGCCCTCCTACGAGCAGTACTTC.

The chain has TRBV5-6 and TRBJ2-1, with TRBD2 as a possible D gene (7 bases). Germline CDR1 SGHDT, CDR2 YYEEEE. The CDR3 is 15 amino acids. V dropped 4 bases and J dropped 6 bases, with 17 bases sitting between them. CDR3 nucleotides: TGTGCCAGCAGCCCCCGACTAGGGGGGGTCAATGAGCAGTTCTTC. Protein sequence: CASSPRLGGVNEQFF. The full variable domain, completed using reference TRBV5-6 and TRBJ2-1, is DAGVTQSPTHLIKTRGQQVTLRCSPKSGHDTVSWYQQALGQGPQFIFQYYEEEERQRGNFPDRFSGHQFPNYSSELNVNALLLGDSALYLCASSPRLGGVNEQFFGPGTRLTVL.

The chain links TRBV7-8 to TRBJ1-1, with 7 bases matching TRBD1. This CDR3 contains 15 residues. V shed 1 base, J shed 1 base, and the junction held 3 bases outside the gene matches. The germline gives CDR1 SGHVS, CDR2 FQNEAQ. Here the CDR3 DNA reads TGTGCCAGCAGCTTAGTGACAGGGCCGAACACTGAAGCTTTCTTT. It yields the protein CASSLVTGPNTEAFF.

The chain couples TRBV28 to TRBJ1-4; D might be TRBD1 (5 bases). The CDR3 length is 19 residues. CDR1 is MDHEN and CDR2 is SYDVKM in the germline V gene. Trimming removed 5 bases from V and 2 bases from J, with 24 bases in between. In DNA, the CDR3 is TGTGCCAGCAGTCCTCTTCGAACTCCTAGGGGATCTACTAATGAAAAACTGTTTTTT. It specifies CASSPLRTPRGSTNEKLFF.

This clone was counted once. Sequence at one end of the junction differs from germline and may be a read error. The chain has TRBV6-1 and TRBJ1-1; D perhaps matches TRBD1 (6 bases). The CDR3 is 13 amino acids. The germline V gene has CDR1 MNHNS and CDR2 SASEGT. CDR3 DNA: TGTGCCAGCAGTGAAGATCCACAGGGAGAGGAGCTTTTT. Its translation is CASSEDPQGEELF.

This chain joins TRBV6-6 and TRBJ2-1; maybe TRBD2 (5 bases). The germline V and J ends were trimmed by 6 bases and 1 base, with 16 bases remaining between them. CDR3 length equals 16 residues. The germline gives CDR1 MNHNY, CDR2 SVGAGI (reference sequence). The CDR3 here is CASRGSASGSYNEQFF. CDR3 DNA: TGTGCCAGCAGGGGGAGCGCCTCGGGTTCCTACAATGAGCAGTTCTTC.

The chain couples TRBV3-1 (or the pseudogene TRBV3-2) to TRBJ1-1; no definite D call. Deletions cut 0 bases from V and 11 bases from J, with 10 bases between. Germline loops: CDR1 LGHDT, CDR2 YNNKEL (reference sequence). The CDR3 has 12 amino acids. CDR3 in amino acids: CASSQDTGGAFF. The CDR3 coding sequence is TGTGCCAGCAGCCAAGATACCGGAGGGGCTTTCTTT.

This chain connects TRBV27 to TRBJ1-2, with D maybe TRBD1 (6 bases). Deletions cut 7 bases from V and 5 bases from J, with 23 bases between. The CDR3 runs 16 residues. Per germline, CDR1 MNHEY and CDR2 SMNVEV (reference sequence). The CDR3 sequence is CASTLSGAGAFYGYTF. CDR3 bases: TGTGCCAGCACCCTCTCGGGGGCGGGAGCCTTTTATGGCTACACCTTC.

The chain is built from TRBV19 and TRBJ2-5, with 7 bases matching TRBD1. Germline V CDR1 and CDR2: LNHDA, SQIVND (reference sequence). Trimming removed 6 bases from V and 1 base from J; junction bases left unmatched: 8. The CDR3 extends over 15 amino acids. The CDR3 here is CASSIQGQIQETQYF. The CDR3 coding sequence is TGTGCCAGTAGCATCCAGGGACAGATCCAAGAGACCCAGTACTTC.

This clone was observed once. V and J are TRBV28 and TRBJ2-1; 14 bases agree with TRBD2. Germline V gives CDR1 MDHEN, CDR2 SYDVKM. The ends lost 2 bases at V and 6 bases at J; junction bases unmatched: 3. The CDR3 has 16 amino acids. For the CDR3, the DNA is TGTGCCAGCAGTTTAGGACTAGCGGGGGGTCCCAATGAGCAGTTCTTC. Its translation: CASSLGLAGGPNEQFF.